This entry lists 30 T cell receptor beta chains sequenced from one sample in a study of blood T cell repertoires in COVID-19. Method: immunoSEQ multiplex PCR; TCRdb's copy keeps in-frame clones and lacks some. The data contain roughly 190,000 clones, approximately 90% of them singletons. Sequencing was performed on peripheral blood. The receptors derive from a man between 40 and 49 years old with active or convalescent COVID-19.

The V and J genes are TRBV12-2 and TRBJ2-1; the table calls TRBD2, which could not be checked here. TRBV12-2 is a listed pseudogene. This CDR3 is built from 11 residues. The CDR3 sequence: CADQGDNEQFF. In DNA, the CDR3 is TGTGCAGACCAAGGAGACAATGAGCAGTTCTTC.

This clone was seen only a few times. The rearrangement joins TRBV4-1 to TRBJ2-7; D is possibly TRBD1 (5 bases). Germline V gene sequence: CDR1 MGHRA, CDR2 YSYEKL. Trimming removed 1 base from V and 6 bases from J, with 16 bases in between. The CDR3 spans 15 residues. The CDR3 DNA follows: TGCGCCAGCAGCCAAGGCCAGGTGGGGCGTCGCGAGCAGTACTTC. It translates to CASSQGQVGRREQYF.

The chain is built from TRBV29-1 and TRBJ2-5; possible D gene TRBD1, 5 bases. V was clipped by 4 bases and J by 5 bases, with 14 bases between them. CDR3 length equals 13 residues. Germline V gene data show CDR1 as SQVTM and CDR2 as ANQGSEA. CDR3 nucleotide sequence: TGCAGCGTTGTAGGGGCTTTTCGGGAGACCCAGTACTTC. Its translation: CSVVGAFRETQYF.

V usage is TRBV13 and J usage is TRBJ2-1, with TRBD2 matching 9 bases. V was clipped by 5 bases and J by 9 bases; unmatched bases: 11. The V gene's germline CDR1 is PRHDT and CDR2 FYEKMQ (reference sequence). This CDR3 region has 15 residues. Here the CDR3 DNA reads TGTGCCAGCAGCCTCGGCCTAGCGGGGCACGGTGAGCAGTTCTTC. Residues: CASSLGLAGHGEQFF.

This clone was seen once. This sequence joins TRBV5-4 and TRBJ1-2; D remains unclear. CDR1 and CDR2 from the germline V gene are SGHNT and YYREEE (reference sequence). The CDR3 runs to 14 residues. The V gene lost 1 base and the J gene lost 4 bases, with 11 bases spanning the gap. The CDR3 here is CASSLRHRIYGYTF. For the CDR3, the DNA is TGTGCCAGCAGCTTGAGGCACAGAATCTATGGCTACACCTTC.

V and J are TRBV28 and TRBJ1-2; maybe TRBD1 (5 bases). This CDR3 spans 13 amino acids. V lost 7 bases, J lost 7 bases, and 16 bases lay in between. CDR1 is MDHEN, CDR2 SYDVKM, per germline. For the CDR3, the DNA is TGTGCCAGCACCGAACTCAGGGTGCGTGGCTACACCTTC. Protein: CASTELRVRGYTF.

The V call is TRBV5-4, the J call TRBJ2-5; D is perhaps TRBD2 (6 bases). The CDR3 has 14 residues. Germline loops: CDR1 SGHNT, CDR2 YYREEE (reference sequence). V lost 4 bases to trimming and J lost 3 bases, with 13 bases between them. The CDR3 loop reads CASSQGLDKETQYF. The CDR3 DNA reads TGTGCCAGCAGCCAGGGACTTGATAAAGAGACCCAGTACTTC.

The V gene is TRBV6-5, the J gene TRBJ2-1; no reliable D call. CDR1 and CDR2 (germline): MNHEY, SVGAGI. V dropped 5 bases and J dropped 9 bases, with 8 bases sitting between them. This CDR3 contains 11 residues. CDR3 loop: CASSNNVEQFF. The CDR3 bases are TGTGCCAGCAGTAACAACGTTGAGCAGTTCTTC.

The gene calls are TRBV28 and TRBJ1-2, with D maybe TRBD1 (5 bases). The germline V gene has CDR1 MDHEN and CDR2 SYDVKM. The V end lost 6 bases, the J end lost 8 bases, and 16 bases lay between the germline ends. This CDR3 is built from 13 residues. The CDR3 DNA reads as TGTGCCAGCAGCAGCGGGGCAGGGTCAGGCTACACCTTC. This translates into CASSSGAGSGYTF.

The V call is TRBV24-1, the J call TRBJ2-1, with TRBD2 identical over 12 bases. The length of the CDR3 is 18 residues. Germline CDR1 KGHDR, CDR2 SFDVKD. Unmatched junction bases numbered 12, after V lost 4 bases and J lost 6 bases. The CDR3 DNA reads as TGTGCCACCAGTGAGACTAGCGGGAGTGGATTTTCTTTCAATGAGCAGTTCTTC. Translated: CATSETSGSGFSFNEQFF.

The rearrangement joins TRBV29-1 to TRBJ1-2; the D is unclear. This CDR3 has 11 amino acids. The V gene's germline CDR1 is SQVTM and CDR2 ANQGSEA. Trimming stripped 6 bases from V and 7 bases from J, with 12 bases between. The CDR3: CSVLTVGGYTF. CDR3 DNA: TGCAGCGTCCTTACGGTTGGTGGCTACACCTTC.

This rearrangement joins TRBV7-9 to TRBJ1-1; D not resolved. The CDR3 runs to 15 residues. V lost 0 bases, J lost 0 bases, and 8 bases lay in between. Germline assignment: CDR1 SEHNR and CDR2 FQNEAQ (reference sequence). CDR3 amino acids: CASSLASRMNTEAFF. CDR3 in DNA: TGTGCCAGCAGCTTAGCGTCCAGGATGAACACTGAAGCTTTCTTT.

The V call is TRBV3-1 (or the pseudogene TRBV3-2), the J call TRBJ2-1; 8 positions agree with TRBD1. The CDR3 runs 16 residues. Per the germline V gene, CDR1 is LGHDT and CDR2 is YNNKEL (reference sequence). The trim removed 0 bases at V and 2 bases at J, leaving 3 bases unmatched. The DNA for the CDR3 is TGTGCCAGCAGCCAAGAGGACAGGGTGGCCTACAATGAGCAGTTCTTC. As protein: CASSQEDRVAYNEQFF.

This clone was picked up a small number of times. The chain combines TRBV6-5 with TRBJ1-2, with D tentatively TRBD1 (6 bases). CDR3 length: 12 residues. Trimming shortened V by 6 bases and J by 3 bases, and 8 bases separated the two germline ends. Per the germline V gene, CDR1 is MNHEY and CDR2 is SVGAGI. CDR3 protein: CASRQGDYGYTF. CDR3 in DNA: TGTGCCAGCAGACAGGGAGACTATGGCTACACCTTC.

The V and J genes are TRBV4-1 and TRBJ1-1, with 8 bases aligning to TRBD1. V dropped 4 bases and J dropped 4; count of bases not matched to a gene: 8. The germline V gene has CDR1 MGHRA and CDR2 YSYEKL. This CDR3 has 15 residues. CDR3 in amino acids: CASSLSDRDGTEAFF. As DNA, the CDR3 is TGCGCCAGCAGCCTATCGGACAGGGATGGCACTGAAGCTTTCTTT.

The chain carries TRBV5-5 and TRBJ1-1; 8 positions match TRBD1. Germline-derived CDR1 and CDR2 are SGHKS and YYEKEE (reference sequence). The length of the CDR3 is 16 residues. With 4 bases clipped from V and 1 base from J, the junction kept 9 bases outside the gene matches. The CDR3 sequence: CASSRGQGAWNTEAFF. The CDR3 DNA reads TGTGCCAGCAGCCGTGGACAGGGAGCATGGAACACTGAAGCTTTCTTT. Drawing the rest from reference TRBV5-5 and TRBJ1-1, the complete variable domain is DAGVTQSPTHLIKTRGQQVTLRCSPISGHKSVSWYQQVLGQGPQFIFQYYEKEERGRGNFPDRFSARQFPNYSSELNVNALLLGDSALYLCASSRGQGAWNTEAFFGQGTRLTVV.

The genes are TRBV3-1 (or the pseudogene TRBV3-2) and TRBJ1-5; unclear D gene. The CDR3 has 13 residues. V was trimmed by 0 bases and J by 6 bases, leaving 6 bases between them. The germline gives CDR1 LGHDT, CDR2 YNNKEL (reference sequence). CDR3: CASSQDLGQPQHF. DNA for the CDR3: TGTGCCAGCAGCCAAGATCTAGGTCAGCCCCAGCATTTT.

J is TRBJ2-1 and V is TRBV21-1; the D segment call TRBD2 is taken from the table without a DNA check. TRBV21-1 is a documented pseudogene. The length of the CDR3 is 16 residues. The CDR3: CASSKVVARSYNEQFF. The CDR3 DNA is TGTGCCAGCAGCAAAGTTGTCGCTAGATCCTACAATGAGCAGTTCTTC.

This clone was detected only once. The chain is built from TRBV29-1 and TRBJ2-6; possibly TRBD2 for D (5 bases). CDR3 length equals 18 residues. CDR1 SQVTM and CDR2 ANQGSEA come from the germline V gene. Trimming removed 3 bases from V and 0 bases from J, with 18 bases in between. CDR3 sequence (DNA): TGCAGCGTTGAGGGAGCTGACGGGCAAAGCTCTGGGGCCAACGTCCTGACTTTC. Protein sequence: CSVEGADGQSSGANVLTF.

The chain joins TRBV27 to TRBJ2-7, with TRBD2 matching 15 bases. Per germline, CDR1 MNHEY and CDR2 SMNVEV (reference sequence). The V gene end was trimmed by 2 bases and the J gene end by 0 bases; junction bases not matched to a gene: 2. The CDR3 contains 17 residues. The CDR3 reads CASSLRTSGRVSYEQYF. The CDR3 DNA reads TGTGCCAGCAGTTTACGGACTAGCGGGAGGGTCTCCTACGAGCAGTACTTC.

This chain uses TRBV24-1 with TRBJ2-1, with 7 positions matching TRBD1. The CDR3 has 14 amino acids. Losses at the gene ends were 4 bases for V and 12 bases for J; bases not matched to a gene: 11. Germline V lookup: CDR1 KGHDR, CDR2 SFDVKD. The CDR3 loop is CATSDTKTGSAQFF. The CDR3 nucleotides read TGTGCCACCAGTGACACCAAGACAGGGTCGGCGCAGTTCTTC.

This chain joins TRBV6-5 and TRBJ2-1; D remains unclear. Germline V lookup: CDR1 MNHEY, CDR2 SVGAGI. Trimming removed 6 bases at V and 6 bases at J, with 6 bases between. The CDR3 is 11 amino acids. In DNA, the CDR3 is TGTGCCAGCAGGACTTTCAATGAGCAGTTCTTC. Encoded protein: CASRTFNEQFF.

V is TRBV19 and J is TRBJ1-6, with D possibly TRBD1 on 5 matching bases. Between the trimmed V and J ends, which lost 2 bases and 6 bases, there was a span of 8 bases. Germline loops: CDR1 LNHDA, CDR2 SQIVND (reference sequence). CDR3 length equals 14 residues. CDR3 region: CASSISGINSPLHF. CDR3 nucleotides: TGTGCCAGTAGTATATCAGGGATTAATTCACCCCTCCACTTT. Filled out from reference TRBV19 and TRBJ1-6, the complete variable domain reads DGGITQSPKYLFRKEGQNVTLSCEQNLNHDAMYWYRQDPGQGLRLIYYSQIVNDFQKGDIAEGYSVSREKKESFPLTVTSAQKNPTAFYLCASSISGINSPLHFGNGTRLTVT.

The CDR3 region is CASSISLTGNFYEQYF. The CDR3 DNA is TGCGCCAGCAGCATTTCCCTGACAGGGAATTTCTACGAGCAGTACTTC. The rearrangement uses TRBV5-1 and TRBJ2-7; TRBD1 aligns across 7 bases. Germline V CDR1 and CDR2: SGHRS, YFSETQ. The ends lost 4 bases at V and 3 bases at J; junction bases unmatched: 13. This CDR3 contains 16 residues.

CDR3: CASSSGQMNTEAFF. The CDR3 DNA reads TGTGCCAGCAGCTCCGGACAGATGAACACTGAAGCTTTCTTT. The chain links TRBV6-6 to TRBJ1-1; a weak D match, TRBD1 (6 bases). The V end lost 6 bases, the J end lost 0 bases, and 11 bases lay between the germline ends. CDR3 length equals 14 residues. The germline gives CDR1 MNHNY, CDR2 SVGAGI (reference sequence).

The chain links TRBV7-2 to TRBJ1-1, with TRBD1 as a possible D gene (5 bases). V was pared by 5 bases and J by 2 bases, with 18 bases between. CDR1 and CDR2 from the germline V gene are SGHTA and FQGNSA. This CDR3 contains 16 residues. The CDR3 loop reads CASSPRNRMFNTEAFF. CDR3 nucleotide sequence: TGTGCCAGCAGCCCCCGGAACAGGATGTTTAACACTGAAGCTTTCTTT.

This clone has a single count. This chain uses TRBV19 with TRBJ1-5; maybe TRBD1 (5 bases). V gave up 4 bases and J gave up 4 bases, with 14 bases separating them. The CDR3 contains 15 residues. Germline CDR1 LNHDA, CDR2 SQIVND (reference sequence). The CDR3 sequence is CASSRLEGRNQPQHF. The CDR3 DNA reads as TGTGCCAGTAGTAGACTGGAGGGGCGGAATCAGCCCCAGCATTTT. Full variable domain (rest looked up from reference TRBV19 and TRBJ1-5): DGGITQSPKYLFRKEGQNVTLSCEQNLNHDAMYWYRQDPGQGLRLIYYSQIVNDFQKGDIAEGYSVSREKKESFPLTVTSAQKNPTAFYLCASSRLEGRNQPQHFGDGTRLSIL.

The CDR3 bases are TGTGCCACCAGTGATTTTCACGGGGAGCTGTTTTTT. Protein: CATSDFHGELFF. The rearrangement links TRBV24-1 to TRBJ2-2; D unclear. Trimming pared 1 base from V and 7 bases from J, leaving 3 bases between. The CDR3 totals 12 residues. Germline V gene data show CDR1 as KGHDR and CDR2 as SFDVKD.

This chain joins TRBV5-6 and TRBJ1-6; D gene uncertain. V lost 0 bases to trimming and J lost 10 bases, with 8 bases between them. Germline assignment: CDR1 SGHDT and CDR2 YYEEEE. There are 13 residues in the CDR3. CDR3 nucleotide sequence: TGTGCCAGCAGCTTGGATACGGGGTCACCCCTCCACTTT. This translates into CASSLDTGSPLHF.

The chain uses TRBV27 and TRBJ1-2; D possibly corresponds to TRBD1 (6 bases). This CDR3 has 15 residues. Germline V CDR1 and CDR2: MNHEY, SMNVEV (reference sequence). Trimming took 5 bases from V and 7 from J, leaving 20 bases between them. The CDR3 DNA reads as TGTGCCAGCAGTGCTTACAGGGAAGGCGTAGGTGGCTACACCTTC. It is translated as CASSAYREGVGGYTF.